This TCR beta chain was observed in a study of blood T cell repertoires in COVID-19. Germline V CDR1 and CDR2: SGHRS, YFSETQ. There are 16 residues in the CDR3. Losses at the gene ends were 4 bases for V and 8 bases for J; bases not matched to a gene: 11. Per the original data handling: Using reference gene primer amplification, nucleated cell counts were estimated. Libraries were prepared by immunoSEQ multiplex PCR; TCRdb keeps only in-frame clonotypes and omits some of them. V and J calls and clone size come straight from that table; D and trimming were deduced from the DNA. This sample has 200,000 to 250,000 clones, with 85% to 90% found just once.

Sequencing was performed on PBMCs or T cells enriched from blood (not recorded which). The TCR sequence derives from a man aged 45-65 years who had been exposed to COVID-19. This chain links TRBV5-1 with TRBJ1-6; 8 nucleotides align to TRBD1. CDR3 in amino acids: CASSPGGREIHSPLHF. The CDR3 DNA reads TGCGCCAGCAGCCCAGGGGGCAGGGAGATTCATTCACCCCTCCACTTT.